Sequencing of this T cell receptor beta chain was carried out in a study of cytomegalovirus exposure and HLA in healthy donors. The wider study: Some 85 million unique TCRs from HLA-typed donors were held in an early data release. Study-wide findings and caveats: Clonal expansion, a later analysis showed, was greater in HLA-associated TCR beta chains than in equally common others. The classifier reportedly diagnosed cytomegalovirus status with high sensitivity and specificity. According to the study, some 160 TCR beta chains were cytomegalovirus-associated.

V lost 4 bases and J lost 1; bases outside the gene matches: 4. The CDR3 contains 15 residues. The germline V gene encodes CDR1 SGDLS and CDR2 YYNGEE. With 60 Vbeta and 13 Jbeta primers, the PCR was carried out. TCRdb keeps only in-frame clones here, not all; method: immunoSEQ multiplex PCR. This sample's clone table lists about 52,000 clones. Turning to this clone: The antigen is unknown.

The receptor was derived from a woman aged 55-69 years in good health and CMV-seropositive. The V gene is TRBV9, the J gene TRBJ1-1, with TRBD1 matching over 10 bases. The sequencing input was PBMCs. DNA of the CDR3: TGTGCCAGCAGCCTCGGGACAGGGGAGAACACTGAAGCTTTCTTT. The encoded protein is CASSLGTGENTEAFF.